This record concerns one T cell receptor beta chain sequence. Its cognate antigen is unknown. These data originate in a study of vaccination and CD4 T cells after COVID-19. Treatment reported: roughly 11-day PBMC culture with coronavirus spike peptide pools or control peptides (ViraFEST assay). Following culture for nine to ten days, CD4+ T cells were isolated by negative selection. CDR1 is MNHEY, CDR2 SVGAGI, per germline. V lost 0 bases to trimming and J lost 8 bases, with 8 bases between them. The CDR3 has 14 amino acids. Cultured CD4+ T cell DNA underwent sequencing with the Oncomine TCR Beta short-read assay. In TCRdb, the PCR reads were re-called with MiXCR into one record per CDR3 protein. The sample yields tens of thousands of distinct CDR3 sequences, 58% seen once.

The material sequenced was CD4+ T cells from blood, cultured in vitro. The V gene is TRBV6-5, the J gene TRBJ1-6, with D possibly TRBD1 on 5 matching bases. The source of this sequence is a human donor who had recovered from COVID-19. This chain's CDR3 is CASSYSGADSPLHF. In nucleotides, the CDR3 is TGTGCCAGCAGTTACTCCGGGGCAGATTCACCCCTCCACTTT.